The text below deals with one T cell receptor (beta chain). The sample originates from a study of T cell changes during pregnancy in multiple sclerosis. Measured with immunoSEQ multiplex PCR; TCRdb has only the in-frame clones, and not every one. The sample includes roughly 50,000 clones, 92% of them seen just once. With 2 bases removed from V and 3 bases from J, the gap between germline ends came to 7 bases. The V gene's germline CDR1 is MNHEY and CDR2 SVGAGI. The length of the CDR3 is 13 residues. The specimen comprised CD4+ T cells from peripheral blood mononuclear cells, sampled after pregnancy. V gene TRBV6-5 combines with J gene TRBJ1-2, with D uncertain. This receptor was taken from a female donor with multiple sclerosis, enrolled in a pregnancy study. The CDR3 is CASSYDGDYGYTF. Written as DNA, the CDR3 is TGTGCCAGCAGTTACGACGGGGACTATGGCTACACCTTC.